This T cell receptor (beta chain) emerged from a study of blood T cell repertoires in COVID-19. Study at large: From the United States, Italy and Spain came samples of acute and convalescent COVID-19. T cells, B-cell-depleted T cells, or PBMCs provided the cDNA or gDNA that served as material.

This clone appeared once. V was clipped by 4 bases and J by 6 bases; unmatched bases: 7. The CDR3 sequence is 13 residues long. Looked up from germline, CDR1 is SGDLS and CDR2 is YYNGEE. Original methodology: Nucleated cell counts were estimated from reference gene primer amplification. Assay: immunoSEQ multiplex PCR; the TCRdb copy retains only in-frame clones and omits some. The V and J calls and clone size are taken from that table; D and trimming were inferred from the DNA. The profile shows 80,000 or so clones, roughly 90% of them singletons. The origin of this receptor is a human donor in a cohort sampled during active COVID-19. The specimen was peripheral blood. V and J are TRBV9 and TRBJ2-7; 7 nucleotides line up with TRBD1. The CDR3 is CASSPTGEGEQYF. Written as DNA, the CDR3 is TGTGCCAGCAGCCCCACAGGGGAAGGCGAGCAGTACTTC.